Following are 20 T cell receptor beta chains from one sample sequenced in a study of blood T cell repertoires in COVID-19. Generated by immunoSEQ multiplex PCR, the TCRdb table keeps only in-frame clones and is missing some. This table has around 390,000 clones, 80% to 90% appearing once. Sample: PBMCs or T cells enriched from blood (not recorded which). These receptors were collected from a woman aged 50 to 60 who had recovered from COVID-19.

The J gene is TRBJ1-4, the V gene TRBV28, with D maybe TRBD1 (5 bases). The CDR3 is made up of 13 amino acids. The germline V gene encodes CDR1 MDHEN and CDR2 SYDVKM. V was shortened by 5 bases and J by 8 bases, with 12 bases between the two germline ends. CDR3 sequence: CASSGGVGEKLFF. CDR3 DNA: TGTGCCAGCAGTGGGGGGGTTGGGGAAAAACTGTTTTTT.

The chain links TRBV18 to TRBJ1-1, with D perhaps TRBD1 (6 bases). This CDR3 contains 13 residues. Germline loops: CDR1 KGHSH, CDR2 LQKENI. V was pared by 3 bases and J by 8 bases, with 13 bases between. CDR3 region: CASSPGQSGEAFF. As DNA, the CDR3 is TGTGCCAGCTCACCCGGACAGTCGGGGGAAGCTTTCTTT. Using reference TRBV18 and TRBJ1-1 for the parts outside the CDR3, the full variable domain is NAGVMQNPRHLVRRRGQEARLRCSPMKGHSHVYWYRQLPEEGLKFMVYLQKENIIDESGMPKERFSAEFPKEGPSILRIQQVVRGDSAAYFCASSPGQSGEAFFGQGTRLTVV.

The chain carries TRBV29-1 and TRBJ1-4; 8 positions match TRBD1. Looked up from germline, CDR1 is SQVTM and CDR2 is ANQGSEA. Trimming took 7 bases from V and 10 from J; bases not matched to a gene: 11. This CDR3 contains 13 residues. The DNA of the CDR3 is TGCAGCGCGATAGACAGGGGATCAGGAAAACTGTTTTTT. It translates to CSAIDRGSGKLFF.

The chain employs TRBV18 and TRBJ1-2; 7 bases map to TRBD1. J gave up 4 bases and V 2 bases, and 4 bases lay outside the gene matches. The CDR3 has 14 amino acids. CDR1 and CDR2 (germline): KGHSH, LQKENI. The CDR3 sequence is CASSPETGFYGYTF. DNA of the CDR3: TGTGCCAGCTCACCAGAGACAGGGTTCTATGGCTACACCTTC.

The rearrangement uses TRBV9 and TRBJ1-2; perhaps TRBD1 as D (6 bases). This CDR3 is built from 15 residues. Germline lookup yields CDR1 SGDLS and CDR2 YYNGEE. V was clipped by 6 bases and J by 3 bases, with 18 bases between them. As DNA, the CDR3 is TGTGCCAGCACCCCCGAAGGGGGGGGTCACTATGGCTACACCTTC. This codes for CASTPEGGGHYGYTF.

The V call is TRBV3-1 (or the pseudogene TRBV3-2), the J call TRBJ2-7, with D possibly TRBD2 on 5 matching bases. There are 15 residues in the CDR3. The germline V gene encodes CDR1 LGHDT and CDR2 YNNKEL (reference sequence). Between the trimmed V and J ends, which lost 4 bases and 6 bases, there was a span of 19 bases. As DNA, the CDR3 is TGTGCCAGCAGCCTCTTAACGGAAGGTGGAGGCGAGCAGTACTTC. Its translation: CASSLLTEGGGEQYF.

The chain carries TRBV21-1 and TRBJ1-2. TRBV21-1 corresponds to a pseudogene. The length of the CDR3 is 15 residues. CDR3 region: CASSKPSRGASGYTF. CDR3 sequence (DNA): TGTGCCAGCAGCAAACCCTCGCGGGGGGCTTCTGGCTACACCTTC.

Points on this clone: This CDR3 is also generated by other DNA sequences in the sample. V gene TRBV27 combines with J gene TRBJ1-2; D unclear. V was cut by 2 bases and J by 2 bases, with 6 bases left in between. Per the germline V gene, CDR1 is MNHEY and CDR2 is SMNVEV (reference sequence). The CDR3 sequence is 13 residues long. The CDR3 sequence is CASSLRENYGYTF. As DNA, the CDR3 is TGTGCCAGCAGTTTACGAGAGAACTATGGCTACACCTTC.

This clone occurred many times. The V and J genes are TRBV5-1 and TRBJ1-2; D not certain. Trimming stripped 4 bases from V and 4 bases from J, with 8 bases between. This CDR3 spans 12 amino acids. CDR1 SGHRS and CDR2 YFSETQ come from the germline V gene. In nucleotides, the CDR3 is TGCGCCAGCAGCAACGAGGGCTATGGCTACACCTTC. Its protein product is CASSNEGYGYTF.

The CDR3 loop reads CASSSWTGGLSTEAFF. In DNA, the CDR3 is TGTGCCAGCAGCTCATGGACAGGGGGATTAAGTACTGAAGCTTTCTTT. This chain joins TRBV5-5 and TRBJ1-1; 10 bases align to TRBD1. The CDR3 covers 16 residues. Trimming cost V 3 bases and J 5 bases; bases outside gene matches: 10. The germline gives CDR1 SGHKS, CDR2 YYEKEE (reference sequence).

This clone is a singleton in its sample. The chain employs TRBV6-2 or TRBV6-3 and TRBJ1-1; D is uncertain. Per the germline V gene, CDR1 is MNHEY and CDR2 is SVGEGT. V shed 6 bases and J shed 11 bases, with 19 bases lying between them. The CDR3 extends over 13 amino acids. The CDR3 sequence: CASSRSMREAAFF. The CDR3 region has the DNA TGTGCCAGCAGCCGCTCAATGAGGGAGGCGGCTTTCTTT.

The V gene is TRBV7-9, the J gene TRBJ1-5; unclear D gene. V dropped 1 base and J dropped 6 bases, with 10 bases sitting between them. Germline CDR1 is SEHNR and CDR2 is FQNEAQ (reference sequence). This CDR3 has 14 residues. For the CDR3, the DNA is TGTGCCAGCAGCTTAGGCCCACTCCCTCAGCCCCAGCATTTT. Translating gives CASSLGPLPQPQHF.

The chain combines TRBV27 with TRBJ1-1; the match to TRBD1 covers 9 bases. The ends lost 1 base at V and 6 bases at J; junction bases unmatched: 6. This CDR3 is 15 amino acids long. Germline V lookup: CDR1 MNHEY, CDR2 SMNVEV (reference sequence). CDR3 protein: CASSLWGTGTPEAFF. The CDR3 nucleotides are TGTGCCAGCAGTTTATGGGGGACAGGGACTCCTGAAGCTTTCTTT.

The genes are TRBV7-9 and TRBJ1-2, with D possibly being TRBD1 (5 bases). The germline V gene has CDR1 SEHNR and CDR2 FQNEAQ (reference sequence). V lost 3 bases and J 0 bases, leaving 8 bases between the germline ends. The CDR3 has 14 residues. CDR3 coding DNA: TGTGCCAGCAGCTTTGGACATTCTAACTATGGCTACACCTTC. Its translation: CASSFGHSNYGYTF. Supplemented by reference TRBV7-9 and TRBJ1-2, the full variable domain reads DTGVSQNPRHKITKRGQNVTFRCDPISEHNRLYWYRQTLGQGPEFLTYFQNEAQLEKSRLLSDRFSAERPKGSFSTLEIQRTEQGDSAMYLCASSFGHSNYGYTFGSGTRLTVV.

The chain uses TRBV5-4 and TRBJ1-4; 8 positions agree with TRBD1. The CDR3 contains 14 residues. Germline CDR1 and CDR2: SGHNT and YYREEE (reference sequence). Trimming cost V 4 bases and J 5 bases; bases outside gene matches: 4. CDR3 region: CASSVGQANEKLFF. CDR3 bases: TGTGCCAGCAGCGTGGGACAGGCCAATGAAAAACTGTTTTTT.

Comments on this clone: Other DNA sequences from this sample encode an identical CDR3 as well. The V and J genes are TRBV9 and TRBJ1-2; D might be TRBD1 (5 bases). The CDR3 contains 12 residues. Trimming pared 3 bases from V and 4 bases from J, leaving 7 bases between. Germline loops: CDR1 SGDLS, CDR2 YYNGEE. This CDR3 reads CASSEDSYGYTF. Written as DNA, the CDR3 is TGTGCCAGCAGCGAAGACAGCTATGGCTACACCTTC.

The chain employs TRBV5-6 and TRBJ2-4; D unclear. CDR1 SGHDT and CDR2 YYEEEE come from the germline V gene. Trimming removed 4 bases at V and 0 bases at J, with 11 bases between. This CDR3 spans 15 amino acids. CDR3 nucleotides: TGTGCCAGCAGCCCGCGCATTCTAGCCAAAAACATTCAGTACTTC. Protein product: CASSPRILAKNIQYF.

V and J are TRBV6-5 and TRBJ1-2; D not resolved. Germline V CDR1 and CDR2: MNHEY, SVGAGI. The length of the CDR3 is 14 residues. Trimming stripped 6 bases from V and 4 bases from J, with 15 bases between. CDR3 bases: TGTGCCAGCAGGGAGGTATCTCTCAGCTATGGCTACACCTTC. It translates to CASREVSLSYGYTF.

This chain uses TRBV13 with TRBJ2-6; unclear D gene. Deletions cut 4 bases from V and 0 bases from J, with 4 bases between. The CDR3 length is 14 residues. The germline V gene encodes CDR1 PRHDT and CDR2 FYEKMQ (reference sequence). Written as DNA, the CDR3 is TGTGCCAGCAGCTCGGGCTCTGGGGCCAACGTCCTGACTTTC. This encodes CASSSGSGANVLTF. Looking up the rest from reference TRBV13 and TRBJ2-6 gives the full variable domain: AAGVIQSPRHLIKEKRETATLKCYPIPRHDTVYWYQQGPGQDPQFLISFYEKMQSDKGSIPDRFSAQQFSDYHSELNMSSLELGDSALYFCASSSGSGANVLTFGAGSRLTVL.

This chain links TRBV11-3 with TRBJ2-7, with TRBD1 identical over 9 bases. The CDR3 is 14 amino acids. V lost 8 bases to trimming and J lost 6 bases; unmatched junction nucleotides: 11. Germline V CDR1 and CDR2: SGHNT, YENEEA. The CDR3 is CASERRDRETEQYF. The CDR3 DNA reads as TGTGCCAGCGAGCGCCGGGACAGGGAGACCGAGCAGTACTTC.